The 20 T cell receptor beta chains below come from one sample, sequenced in a study of long-term antiretroviral therapy in people with HIV. The assay, immunoSEQ v3.0, was run at survey level. Sequenced by immunoSEQ multiplex PCR; TCRdb stores in-frame clones only, minus some. This table has just under 40,000 clones, 86% appearing once. The input for sequencing was unsorted PBMCs, taken just before starting antiretroviral therapy. The receptor set was obtained from a woman under 30 with HIV.

In nucleotides, the CDR3 is TGCGCCAGCAGGCCCGGGACTAGCGACTCCTACGAGCAGTACTTC. Translation gives CASRPGTSDSYEQYF. The chain carries TRBV4-3 and TRBJ2-7, with 10 bases aligning to TRBD2. CDR3 length equals 15 residues. Germline V gene lookup returns CDR1 LGHNA and CDR2 YSLEER. V lost 6 bases to trimming and J lost 0 bases; unmatched junction nucleotides: 5.

The V and J genes are TRBV9 and TRBJ2-3; no clear D. The CDR3 contains 13 residues. Germline CDR1 is SGDLS and CDR2 is YYNGEE. Trimming took off 2 bases at V and 6 bases at J, with 10 bases between the two ends. The CDR3 coding sequence is TGTGCCAGCAGCGTCCGGGCCCTCGATACGCAGTATTTT. It specifies CASSVRALDTQYF.

The chain joins TRBV5-5 to TRBJ2-7, with 7 bases identical to TRBD1. This CDR3 region has 12 residues. The trim removed 0 bases at V and 12 bases at J, leaving 6 bases unmatched. Germline CDR1 reads SGHKS; CDR2 reads YYEKEE (reference sequence). CDR3 amino acids: CASSLAAGQAYF. The CDR3 DNA is TGTGCCAGCAGCTTGGCCGCCGGACAGGCGTACTTC.

This clone has just one count. The chain carries TRBV27 and TRBJ2-1; D is perhaps TRBD1 or TRBD2 (5 bases each). V was trimmed by 10 bases and J by 8 bases, leaving 15 bases between them. The germline CDR1 and CDR2 sequences are MNHEY and SMNVEV (reference sequence). The CDR3 runs 12 residues. This chain's CDR3 is CATGGGWDEQFF. The CDR3 DNA reads TGTGCCACTGGGGGTGGGTGGGATGAGCAGTTCTTC.

The rearrangement joins TRBV4-1 to TRBJ1-1, with 7 bases that match TRBD1. Losses at the gene ends were 1 base for V and 0 bases for J; bases not matched to a gene: 11. The CDR3 contains 18 residues. In germline, CDR1 is MGHRA, CDR2 YSYEKL. In DNA, the CDR3 is TGCGCCAGCAGCCAAGGCGGAAAGACAGGGACCATGAACACTGAAGCTTTCTTT. Amino acid sequence: CASSQGGKTGTMNTEAFF.

The J gene is TRBJ2-1, the V gene TRBV5-4, with 7 bases aligning to TRBD2. The ends lost 2 bases at V and 9 bases at J; junction bases unmatched: 8. The germline CDR1 and CDR2 sequences are SGHNT and YYREEE (reference sequence). The CDR3 is made up of 14 amino acids. CDR3 loop: CASSFPSGAREQFF. CDR3 bases: TGTGCCAGCAGCTTCCCCAGCGGGGCGCGTGAGCAGTTCTTC.

V is TRBV28 and J is TRBJ2-5; D may be TRBD1 or TRBD2 (5 bases each). Per the germline V gene, CDR1 is MDHEN and CDR2 is SYDVKM. The V and J ends lost 6 bases and 1 base respectively, with 9 bases between them. The CDR3 has 13 residues. CDR3 sequence reads: CASRRGVQETQYF. As DNA, the CDR3 is TGTGCCAGCAGAAGGGGAGTCCAAGAGACCCAGTACTTC.

V usage is TRBV18 and J usage is TRBJ2-7, with D possibly matching TRBD1 (6 bases). Germline loops: CDR1 KGHSH, CDR2 LQKENI. With 3 bases removed from V and 4 bases from J, the gap between germline ends came to 7 bases. The CDR3 contains 12 residues. The CDR3 bases are TGTGCCAGCTCACCGGGGGCATACGAGCAGTACTTC. Translating it yields CASSPGAYEQYF.

V is TRBV29-1 and J is TRBJ2-7; 9 positions agree with TRBD1. Germline V lookup: CDR1 SQVTM, CDR2 ANQGSEA. V dropped 4 bases and J dropped 7; count of bases not matched to a gene: 5. This CDR3 comprises 12 residues. CDR3 in DNA: TGCAGCGTTGGGGACAGGGAAGGAGAGCAGTACTTC. Amino acids: CSVGDREGEQYF.

The chain links TRBV4-3 to TRBJ2-2; D might be TRBD1 or TRBD2, each matching 6 bases. Trimming removed 3 bases from V and 5 bases from J, with 19 bases in between. CDR1 and CDR2 from the germline V gene are LGHNA and YSLEER. The CDR3 has 17 residues. DNA for the CDR3: TGCGCCAGCAGCCAGGAAGGAGGGGGTGAGGCAACCGGGGAGCTGTTTTTT. It translates to CASSQEGGGEATGELFF.

The rearrangement links TRBV27 to TRBJ2-7, with TRBD2 matching 11 bases. The junction had 2 bases not matched to a gene; V was cut back by 5 bases and J by 5 bases. The CDR3 has 13 residues. In germline, CDR1 is MNHEY, CDR2 SMNVEV (reference sequence). The CDR3 is CASSTSGRNEQYF. CDR3 DNA sequence: TGTGCCAGCAGTACTAGCGGGAGAAACGAGCAGTACTTC.

This chain links TRBV7-2 with TRBJ2-2; no firm D call. This CDR3 comprises 14 residues. V was trimmed by 3 bases and J by 4 bases, leaving 9 bases between them. The germline gives CDR1 SGHTA, CDR2 FQGNSA. This CDR3 is CASSFGFSTGELFF. For the CDR3, the DNA is TGTGCCAGCAGCTTCGGGTTCAGCACCGGGGAGCTGTTTTTT.

This sequence joins TRBV9 and TRBJ2-3; unclear D gene. The CDR3 runs 13 residues. The germline V gene encodes CDR1 SGDLS and CDR2 YYNGEE. Between the trimmed V and J ends, which lost 0 bases and 1 base, there was a span of 3 bases. The CDR3 DNA reads as TGTGCCAGCAGCGTAGCGGGCACAGATACGCAGTATTTT. As protein: CASSVAGTDTQYF.

V usage is TRBV27 and J usage is TRBJ1-1; D unresolved. Between the trimmed V and J ends, which lost 3 bases and 1 base, there was a span of 6 bases. This CDR3 spans 13 amino acids. From germline, CDR1 is MNHEY and CDR2 SMNVEV (reference sequence). The CDR3 bases are TGTGCCAGCAGTTTGCAGACGAACACTGAAGCTTTCTTT. This codes for CASSLQTNTEAFF.

The chain couples TRBV6-1 to TRBJ2-1, with D hard to call. This CDR3 comprises 13 residues. V dropped 8 bases and J dropped 3 bases, with 11 bases sitting between them. CDR1 is MNHNS, CDR2 SASEGT, per germline. The CDR3: CASSLAVYNEQFF. Here the CDR3 DNA reads TGTGCCAGCTCCCTGGCGGTCTACAATGAGCAGTTCTTC.

The rearrangement links TRBV14 to TRBJ2-7, with TRBD2 matching over 11 bases. Germline CDR1 SGHDN, CDR2 FVKESK. The CDR3 extends over 14 amino acids. The V and J ends lost 4 bases and 2 bases, in that order; junction bases with no gene match: 1. The CDR3 DNA follows: TGTGCCAGCAGCCTTAGCGGGAGGGCCTACGAGCAGTACTTC. It translates to CASSLSGRAYEQYF.

The chain joins TRBV27 to TRBJ1-3; D gene unclear. CDR3 length: 13 residues. The germline V gene has CDR1 MNHEY and CDR2 SMNVEV (reference sequence). Between the trimmed V and J ends, which lost 8 bases and 0 bases, there was a span of 8 bases. CDR3 sequence: CASSFASGNTIYF. DNA for the CDR3: TGTGCCAGCTCTTTCGCCTCTGGAAACACCATATATTTT.

V and J are TRBV5-4 and TRBJ1-1, with D possibly TRBD1 on 5 matching bases. The CDR3 contains 13 residues. Germline CDR1 SGHNT, CDR2 YYREEE (reference sequence). Trimming pared 4 bases from V and 6 bases from J, leaving 13 bases between. CDR3 in amino acids: CASSVRGFPEAFF. The CDR3 coding sequence is TGTGCCAGCAGCGTCCGGGGGTTCCCTGAAGCTTTCTTT.

This chain links TRBV7-2 with TRBJ2-1; unclear D gene. Germline V CDR1 and CDR2: SGHTA, FQGNSA. V lost 3 bases to trimming and J lost 7 bases, with 13 bases between them. The CDR3 contains 14 residues. The DNA of the CDR3 is TGTGCCAGCAGCTTTTGGAAGGGCGGTAATGAGCAGTTCTTC. Translation: CASSFWKGGNEQFF.

J is TRBJ2-5 and V is TRBV7-9; 7 nucleotides align to TRBD2. The CDR3 loop spans 11 amino acids. In germline, CDR1 is SEHNR, CDR2 FQNEAQ (reference sequence). Losses at the gene ends were 6 bases for V and 6 bases for J; bases not matched to a gene: 1. The CDR3 is CASRGGKTQYF. Here the CDR3 DNA reads TGTGCCAGCAGGGGGGGGAAGACCCAGTACTTC.